Listed here is a single T cell receptor beta chain. The source of the sample is a study of T cell changes during pregnancy in multiple sclerosis. Repertoires were generated with immunoSEQ multiplex PCR, while TCRdb's copy carries only in-frame clones and drops some. The sample lists 65,000 to 75,000 clones, under 95% occurring once. The CDR3 runs to 15 residues. CDR1 is LNHDA, CDR2 SQIVND, per germline (reference sequence). Trimming shortened V by 3 bases and J by 6 bases, and 17 bases separated the two germline ends. The sample here was peripheral blood, taken in the third trimester of pregnancy. The J gene is TRBJ1-1, the V gene TRBV19; D gene uncertain. The clonotype comes from a female donor in good health, enrolled as a control in a pregnancy study. The DNA of the CDR3 is TGTGCCAGTAGTATTCCCGACCCCCTGGGCGCTGAAGCTTTCTTT. Translating gives CASSIPDPLGAEAFF. Supplemented by reference TRBV19 and TRBJ1-1, the full variable domain reads DGGITQSPKYLFRKEGQNVTLSCEQNLNHDAMYWYRQDPGQGLRLIYYSQIVNDFQKGDIAEGYSVSREKKESFPLTVTSAQKNPTAFYLCASSIPDPLGAEAFFGQGTRLTVV.